The T cell receptor beta chain described here comes from a study of T cell repertoires in aging, cancer and after chemotherapy. About the research overall: Six age groups, ranging from 30 or younger to 70 or older, included the donors. Study outcomes and limitations: In hematological cancer patients, infiltrated lymphoid organs may have impaired thymic emigration or peripheral T cell expansion. Untreated cancer patients had significantly lower blood TCR diversity than age-matched healthy donors. Loss of evenness, beyond lost richness, contributed to age-related TCR diversity decline in cancer patients.

Multiplex touch-down PCR with TRB-A/B primers amplified rearranged V-D-J TRB sequences. One entry per CDR3 protein, called by TCRdb with MiXCR from the multiplex PCR reads. The sample holds about 1,400 distinct CDR3 sequences, roughly 27% seen once. To note about this clonotype: Its antigen is unidentified.

Germline CDR1 reads SGHAT; CDR2 reads FQNNGV. The length of the CDR3 is 13 residues. Trimming pared 5 bases from V and 7 bases from J, leaving 12 bases between. The template was genomic DNA from peripheral blood, not RNA. The TCR comes from a human donor with a blood cancer. Sequencing used blood. The chain employs TRBV11-2 and TRBJ2-1; no clear D gene. The CDR3 here is CASSNRGLNEQFF. The CDR3 DNA follows: TGTGCCAGCAGCAACCGTGGGCTGAATGAGCAGTTCTTC. The full variable domain, rest sourced from reference TRBV11-2 and TRBJ2-1, is EAGVAQSPRYKIIEKRQSVAFWCNPISGHATLYWYQQILGQGPKLLIQFQNNGVVDDSQLPKDRFSAERLKGVDSTLKIQPAKLEDSAVYLCASSNRGLNEQFFGPGTRLTVL.